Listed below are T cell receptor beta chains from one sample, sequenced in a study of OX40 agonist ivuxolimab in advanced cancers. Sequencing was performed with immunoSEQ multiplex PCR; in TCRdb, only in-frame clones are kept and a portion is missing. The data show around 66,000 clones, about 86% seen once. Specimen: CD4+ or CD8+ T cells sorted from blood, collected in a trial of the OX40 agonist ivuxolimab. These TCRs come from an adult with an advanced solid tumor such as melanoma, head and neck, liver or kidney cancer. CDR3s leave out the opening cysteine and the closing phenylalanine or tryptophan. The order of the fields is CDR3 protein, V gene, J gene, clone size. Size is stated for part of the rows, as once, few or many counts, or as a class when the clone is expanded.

ASSKGGTNEKLF	TRBV19	TRBJ1-4	NA
ASSLPGLPRANYGYT	TRBV7-9	TRBJ1-2	NA
ASSVYPGDGAF	TRBV5-5	TRBJ1-1	NA
ASSKGQISYEQY	TRBV19	TRBJ2-7	NA
ASSEALARTQY	TRBV2	TRBJ2-5	NA
ASSDDPGGRNTEAF	TRBV28	TRBJ1-1	NA
ASSSPRNTIY	TRBV6-5	TRBJ1-3	NA
ASSPPLQSSAQF	TRBV28	TRBJ2-1	NA
ASSVSSGGFREQF	TRBV9	TRBJ2-1	NA
ASSPKGVSNQPQH	TRBV19	TRBJ1-5	NA
ASSVRGAAGELF	TRBV9	TRBJ2-2	NA
ASSNPGGSYNEQF	TRBV19	TRBJ2-1	NA
ASDQGAAGANVLT	TRBV6-6	TRBJ2-6	NA
ASNPDTGHEQY	TRBV6-5	TRBJ2-7	NA
ASSIDRSSSHNEQF	TRBV19	TRBJ2-1	NA
ASMSPNQPQH	TRBV28	TRBJ1-5	few
ATSRGHPGSGANVLT	TRBV15	TRBJ2-6	NA
ASSFQGSNQPQH	TRBV5-5	TRBJ1-5	NA
ASSVVRGQPNQPQH	TRBV2	TRBJ1-5	NA
ASSAQGRGYT	TRBV10-2	TRBJ1-2	few
ASSRQANLYNEQF	TRBV7-2	TRBJ2-1	NA
ASRGTGGSLTEAF	TRBV7-9	TRBJ1-1	NA
ASRRAGDNEQF	TRBV6-5	TRBJ2-1	few
ASSSGQGANTGELF	TRBV7-3	TRBJ2-2	NA
ASSVFDSSSTDTQY	TRBV9	TRBJ2-3	NA
ASSLLGTPQETQY	TRBV7-7	TRBJ2-5	NA
ASRPGQPNNEQF	TRBV10-2	TRBJ2-1	NA
ASSLAGGQGRGNTIY	TRBV7-9	TRBJ1-3	few
AISDRLSGNTIY	TRBV10-3	TRBJ1-3	NA